This T cell receptor beta chain was sequenced during a study of beta chain features in type 1 diabetes. Reverse transcription of all isolated RNA meant that expressed TCRB transcripts were sequenced. The data were produced by immunoSEQ multiplex PCR, yet TCRdb's version contains in-frame clones alone and is incomplete. The table records about half a million clones, 30% of them present only once. This CDR3 is 15 amino acids long. Trimming cost V 0 bases and J 0 bases, with 7 bases left between them. Germline V gives CDR1 SGDLS, CDR2 YYNGEE. The source of this sequence is a man in his late teens or twenties in good health. V gene TRBV9 combines with J gene TRBJ2-1; D is perhaps TRBD1 (5 bases). The source material was naive CD4+ T cells from blood. CDR3 region: CASSVVGHSYNEQFF. DNA of the CDR3: TGTGCCAGCAGCGTAGTTGGACACTCCTACAATGAGCAGTTCTTC.